This entry lists 5 T cell receptor beta chains sequenced from one sample in a study of early T cells in non-severe SARS-CoV-2 infection (dated by TCRdb to about 2021). The method behind the library was 5' RACE. The data were produced on a NextSeq 500. TCRdb itself trimmed the public reads at Q25 with fastp, ran MiXCR and retained productive beta chains. CDR3 protein duplicates are merged, each entry listing the most common genes and DNA. The sample profile shows tens of thousands of distinct CDR3 sequences; approximately 10% of them were found once. The ten largest clones capture under 4.5% of the sample. The input for sequencing was whole blood, taken at baseline. The receptors shown here come from an adult who was a healthcare worker with PCR-confirmed SARS-CoV-2 infection or an uninfected control (not recorded which).

This clonotype was seen a handful of times. The rearrangement uses TRBV7-6 and TRBJ2-3; TRBD1 aligns across 7 bases. The CDR3 consists of 13 residues. Germline V gene data show CDR1 as SGHVS and CDR2 as FNYEAQ. The V and J ends lost 6 bases and 5 bases, in that order; junction bases with no gene match: 5. The CDR3 sequence: CASSQGGGDTQYF. The CDR3 DNA reads as TGTGCCAGCAGTCAAGGGGGCGGAGATACGCAGTATTTT.

This chain joins TRBV6-6 and TRBJ2-1; 12 positions match TRBD2. CDR1 and CDR2 from the germline V gene are MNHNY and SVGAGI (reference sequence). V lost 5 bases, J lost 0 bases, and 11 bases stayed unmatched. This CDR3 region has 19 residues. The CDR3 protein is CASSPGTSGRRISYNEQFF. The CDR3 DNA follows: TGTGCCAGCAGTCCCGGGACTAGCGGGCGACGGATCTCCTACAATGAGCAGTTCTTC.

The chain is built from TRBV9 and TRBJ2-2; D gene ambiguous. Germline V gene sequence: CDR1 SGDLS, CDR2 YYNGEE. Trimming took 0 bases from V and 2 from J, leaving 8 bases between them. The CDR3 has 15 residues. In DNA, the CDR3 is TGTGCCAGCAGCGTAGATCAAGCAAACACCGGGGAGCTGTTTTTT. It specifies CASSVDQANTGELFF.

This clonotype was detected only a few times. The gene calls are TRBV5-6 and TRBJ2-3; D may be TRBD2 (6 bases). The germline V gene encodes CDR1 SGHDT and CDR2 YYEEEE. This CDR3 is 14 amino acids long. V lost 3 bases to trimming and J lost 3 bases, with 11 bases between them. The CDR3 region has the DNA TGTGCCAGCAGCTCCCGAGGGAGGACAGATACGCAGTATTTT. Translating it yields CASSSRGRTDTQYF.

The chain couples TRBV9 to TRBJ2-3; D remains unclear. Germline-derived CDR1 and CDR2 are SGDLS and YYNGEE. Between the trimmed V and J ends, which lost 3 bases and 6 bases, there was a span of 17 bases. The CDR3 has 15 residues. The CDR3 coding sequence is TGTGCCAGCAGCGCGGACCAGAGGAATGTGGATACGCAGTATTTT. This translates into CASSADQRNVDTQYF.